This TCR beta chain was identified during a study of blood T cell repertoires in COVID-19. Background on the study: Italy, Spain and the United States were the sources of the convalescent and acute COVID-19 samples. The analysed material was cDNA or gDNA that came from T cells, B-cell-depleted T cells, or PBMCs.

V trimming: 8 bases; J trimming: 6 bases; junction bases outside the gene matches: 8. The CDR3 is 13 amino acids. Per the germline V gene, CDR1 is SNHLY and CDR2 is FYNNEI. Sequencing was performed with immunoSEQ multiplex PCR; in TCRdb, only in-frame clones are kept and a portion is missing. There are roughly 130,000 clones in the sample; roughly 80% occur only once, and roughly an eighth lies in the top ten. This clone was observed a few times. The TCR comes from a woman aged 25 to 45 who had recovered from COVID-19. Sequenced material: peripheral blood. V is TRBV2 and J is TRBJ1-2; TRBD1 matches 8 bases. CDR3 bases: TGTGCCAGCGGCGGACAGGGTGGGGATGGCTACACCTTC. It specifies CASGGQGGDGYTF.